Only a few counts were recorded for the clone carrying this TCR beta chain. The target antigen is unknown. A much more abundant neighbour one base away suggests this may be a read error. This sample stems from a study of read filtering for tumor transcriptome and immune sequencing. General study findings and limits: Roughly four fifths of IR-seq clonotypes had one read, totaling about 3.5% of reads; RNA-seq: around 70% and 40%.

Germline-derived CDR1 and CDR2 are SGHRS and YFSETQ. Trimming shortened V by 5 bases and J by 4 bases, and 16 bases separated the two germline ends. The CDR3 is made up of 16 amino acids. The library was built from roughly 400 ng RNA with molecular barcoded adaptors for alpha/delta and beta/gamma chains. TCRdb used MiXCR to reprocess the reads, holding one entry per CDR3 protein. This table holds approximately 61,000 distinct CDR3 sequences, approximately 19% found once. This rearrangement joins TRBV5-1 to TRBJ2-6; perhaps D is TRBD1 or TRBD2 (5 bases each). The sequenced sample consisted of a population of CD138-negative cells sorted from bone marrow. This receptor was taken from a donor over 35 with multiple myeloma. The CDR3 region is CASSPGIAGGANVLTF. DNA of the CDR3: TGCGCCAGCAGTCCGGGGATCGCAGGGGGGGCCAACGTCCTGACTTTC.